This T cell receptor beta chain was documented in a study of PD-1 blockade in classical Hodgkin lymphoma. The study, taken as a whole, reports: Reports indicated that newly diagnosed patients had lower baseline TCR diversity than healthy donors did. Patients who initiated nivolumab within 1 year of ASCT were excluded.

Remarks on this clone: The antigen is not known.

Profiling relied on immunoSEQ multiplex PCR, and the TCRdb table lists in-frame clones only, not all of them. The profile shows roughly 86,000 clones, 83% of them singletons. Time point denoted: cycle 4 day 1 (C4D1), after less than 7 weeks of nivolumab. Every single patient, without exception, relapsed after autologous stem cell transplantation, and brentuximab vedotin exposure varied. V was clipped by 5 bases and J by 5 bases, with 10 bases between them. Germline values: CDR1 SGHAT, CDR2 FQNNGV. This CDR3 has 13 residues. The specimen comprised peripheral blood mononuclear cells (PBMCs), sampled before the fourth cycle of nivolumab. The clonotype was recovered from a human donor with classical Hodgkin lymphoma. This chain uses TRBV11-2 with TRBJ1-5; D ambiguous. The CDR3 here is CASSPRYDQPQHF. The CDR3 DNA reads TGTGCCAGCAGCCCCCGGTACGATCAGCCCCAGCATTTT.